The 21 T cell receptor beta chains below were found in one sample sequenced in a study of blood T cell repertoires in COVID-19. Profiling relied on immunoSEQ multiplex PCR, and the TCRdb table lists in-frame clones only, not all of them. The sample contains about 250,000 clones, 75% to 85% of which appear only once. Sequencing was done on a sample of peripheral blood. The receptors were sampled from a woman aged 70-85 years with acute or convalescent COVID-19.

There are a few counts of this clone. The chain recombines TRBV30 with TRBJ1-4; a possible D gene is TRBD1 (5 bases). CDR1 GTSNPN and CDR2 SVGIG come from the germline V gene (reference sequence). The length of the CDR3 is 16 residues. Trimming cost V 2 bases and J 0 bases, with 13 bases left between them. The CDR3 bases are TGTGCCTGGAGTACGGGGGTTTTCGCAACTAATGAAAAACTGTTTTTT. This encodes CAWSTGVFATNEKLFF.

The CDR3: CASSLRGRPSGNTIYF. The DNA of the CDR3 is TGTGCCAGCAGCCTTCGTGGCCGTCCCTCTGGAAACACCATATATTTT. This chain links TRBV7-8 with TRBJ1-3; no firm D call. V lost 5 bases to trimming and J lost 0 bases, with 14 bases between them. The CDR3 runs 16 residues. The germline V gene has CDR1 SGHVS and CDR2 FQNEAQ.

The chain carries TRBV2 and TRBJ1-2; tentative D call: TRBD1 (5 bases). The CDR3 runs 14 residues. Germline V gene data show CDR1 as SNHLY and CDR2 as FYNNEI. Trimming cost V 1 base and J 9 bases, with 15 bases left between them. This CDR3 is CASSEGRGPESYTF. In nucleotides, the CDR3 is TGTGCCAGCAGTGAAGGTAGGGGCCCGGAGAGCTACACCTTC. Full variable domain (missing parts from reference TRBV2 and TRBJ1-2): EPEVTQTPSHQVTQMGQEVILRCVPISNHLYFYWYRQILGQKVEFLVSFYNNEISEKSEIFDDQFSVERPDGSNFTLKIRSTKLEDSAMYFCASSEGRGPESYTFGSGTRLTVV.

The V and J genes are TRBV5-5 and TRBJ2-5, with 10 bases fitting TRBD2. There are 15 residues in the CDR3. The germline V gene has CDR1 SGHKS and CDR2 YYEKEE (reference sequence). V trimming: 1 base; J trimming: 1 base; junction bases outside the gene matches: 1. The CDR3 region has the DNA TGTGCCAGCAGCTTGACTAGCGGGACCCAAGAGACCCAGTACTTC. It specifies CASSLTSGTQETQYF.

Many counts were recorded for this clone. The V and J genes are TRBV5-4 and TRBJ1-1; D perhaps matches TRBD1 (5 bases). Germline CDR1 and CDR2: SGHNT and YYREEE (reference sequence). Trimming stripped 3 bases from V and 0 bases from J, with 15 bases between. This CDR3 spans 16 amino acids. CDR3 coding DNA: TGTGCCAGCAGCTCGCCATGGGGCAAAGTGAACACTGAAGCTTTCTTT. Translated: CASSSPWGKVNTEAFF.

CDR3 loop: CASRDGTSSGNTIYF. CDR3 in DNA: TGCGCCAGCAGGGATGGGACAAGCTCTGGAAACACCATATATTTT. The chain couples TRBV5-1 to TRBJ1-3, with a tentative D call TRBD1 (6 bases). CDR3 length: 15 residues. Germline V gives CDR1 SGHRS, CDR2 YFSETQ. The germline V and J ends were trimmed by 5 bases and 0 bases, with 12 bases remaining between them.

The chain uses TRBV10-2 and TRBJ1-1, with 9 bases that match TRBD1. The ends lost 0 bases at V and 0 bases at J; junction bases unmatched: 8. Germline CDR1 reads WSHSY; CDR2 reads SAAADI. This CDR3 contains 18 residues. CDR3 sequence: CASSESTGGGELNTEAFF. CDR3 DNA: TGCGCCAGCAGTGAGTCCACAGGGGGCGGGGAACTGAACACTGAAGCTTTCTTT.

For this clone: The same CDR3 is also encoded by other DNA sequences in this sample. The V and J genes are TRBV27 and TRBJ1-2; TRBD1 matches 8 bases. Per germline, CDR1 MNHEY and CDR2 SMNVEV (reference sequence). Losses at the gene ends were 5 bases for V and 8 bases for J; bases not matched to a gene: 10. CDR3 length equals 14 residues. The DNA for the CDR3 is TGTGCCAGCAGTCTCGGACAGGGAACAAGCGGCTACACCTTC. It is translated as CASSLGQGTSGYTF.

The chain couples TRBV4-3 to TRBJ2-2; 7 positions agree with TRBD2. This CDR3 region has 16 residues. Germline-derived CDR1 and CDR2 are LGHNA and YSLEER. J gave up 3 bases and V 1 base, and 5 bases lay outside the gene matches. The CDR3 is CASSQGGGVDTGELFF. The CDR3 DNA follows: TGCGCCAGCAGCCAAGGGGGAGGGGTGGACACCGGGGAGCTGTTTTTT.

The J gene is TRBJ1-2, the V gene TRBV30, with 8 nucleotides matching TRBD1. The junction had 1 base not matched to a gene; V was cut back by 7 bases and J by 3 bases. CDR3 size: 11 residues. CDR1 is GTSNPN, CDR2 SVGIG, per germline (reference sequence). The CDR3 DNA is TGTGCCTTGGGACAGGACTATGGCTACACCTTC. Protein sequence: CALGQDYGYTF.

The chain combines TRBV11-1 with TRBJ1-2; unclear D gene. The V gene's germline CDR1 is SGHAT and CDR2 FQDESV (reference sequence). V was shortened by 2 bases and J by 8 bases, with 15 bases between the two germline ends. The length of the CDR3 is 14 residues. The CDR3 DNA sequence: TGTGCCAGCAGCTTAAGGCAGGTTGGGAGCGGCTACACCTTC. Translated, it gives CASSLRQVGSGYTF.

The gene calls are TRBV7-9 and TRBJ1-6, with D possibly being TRBD1 (6 bases). The CDR3 loop spans 15 amino acids. CDR1 SEHNR and CDR2 FQNEAQ come from the germline V gene (reference sequence). Trimming pared 2 bases from V and 10 bases from J, leaving 15 bases between. The CDR3 is CASSLNAGVDSPLHF. Here the CDR3 DNA reads TGTGCCAGCAGCTTAAATGCAGGGGTAGACTCACCCCTCCACTTT.

CDR3 DNA sequence: TGTGCCAGTGGAGCCGACAGGGGGCGCAGGGATGAGCAGTTCTTC. Encoded protein: CASGADRGRRDEQFF. This rearrangement joins TRBV19 to TRBJ2-1, with 10 bases aligning to TRBD1. With 8 bases clipped from V and 8 bases from J, the junction kept 12 bases outside the gene matches. The CDR3 is made up of 15 amino acids. Germline CDR1 is LNHDA and CDR2 is SQIVND (reference sequence).

This clone was seen only once. As DNA, the CDR3 is TGTGCCAGCAGTTTGCGTGCAGGGGGGACAGTTGTAAAAGAGACCCAGTACTTC. It specifies CASSLRAGGTVVKETQYF. The rearrangement uses TRBV27 and TRBJ2-5, with D possibly TRBD1 on 7 matching bases. Trimming stripped 3 bases from V and 3 bases from J, with 23 bases between. Germline V lookup: CDR1 MNHEY, CDR2 SMNVEV (reference sequence). CDR3 size: 18 residues.

The chain has TRBV6-4 and TRBJ1-2, with a possible D match to TRBD1 (5 bases). The CDR3 sequence is 13 residues long. Germline V CDR1 and CDR2: MRHNA, SNTAGT. Trimming removed 2 bases at V and 3 bases at J, with 7 bases between. This chain's CDR3 is CASSDTGDYGYTF. In nucleotides, the CDR3 is TGTGCCAGCAGTGACACAGGAGACTATGGCTACACCTTC.

This chain joins TRBV2 and TRBJ1-3; TRBD1 matches at 8 bases. Germline V CDR1 and CDR2: SNHLY, FYNNEI. After removal of 6 bases from V and 4 bases from J, the junction contained 5 bases not matched to a gene. CDR3 size: 14 residues. DNA for the CDR3: TGTGCCAGCAGAGACAGGGGTTCAGGAAACACCATATATTTT. Translation gives CASRDRGSGNTIYF.

V and J are TRBV18 and TRBJ2-2; D gene ambiguous. Germline V gives CDR1 KGHSH, CDR2 LQKENI. The CDR3 is 17 amino acids. V was clipped by 0 bases and J by 5 bases, with 16 bases between them. The CDR3 loop reads CASSPPSRPLRTGELFF. CDR3 nucleotide sequence: TGTGCCAGCTCACCACCGTCTAGGCCCCTGCGGACCGGGGAGCTGTTTTTT.

The chain combines TRBV5-4 with TRBJ2-7; 7 nucleotides line up with TRBD1. Germline CDR1 SGHNT, CDR2 YYREEE (reference sequence). This CDR3 region has 15 residues. J gave up 0 bases and V 4 bases, and 7 bases lay outside the gene matches. In DNA, the CDR3 is TGTGCCAGCAGCCTCGGACAGGATCTCTCCTACGAGCAGTACTTC. Its translation is CASSLGQDLSYEQYF.

At least ten counts were recorded for this clone. This chain joins TRBV2 and TRBJ1-5; D might be TRBD1 (6 bases). The CDR3 is made up of 14 amino acids. CDR1 is SNHLY and CDR2 is FYNNEI in the germline V gene. The V end was cut by 6 bases, the J end by 0 bases, with 9 bases between. The CDR3 region has the DNA TGTGCCAGCAGCGCAGGGGCTAGCAATCAGCCCCAGCATTTT. This translates into CASSAGASNQPQHF.

V usage is TRBV19 and J usage is TRBJ1-2; 7 bases fit TRBD1. Trimming removed 10 bases from V and 4 bases from J; junction bases left unmatched: 6. CDR3 length: 12 amino acids. Germline assignment: CDR1 LNHDA and CDR2 SQIVND (reference sequence). CDR3: CATRQGTYGYTF. CDR3 bases: TGTGCCACCCGACAGGGTACCTATGGCTACACCTTC.

This clone appeared a few times. The rearrangement links TRBV11-1 to TRBJ1-1, with D possibly being TRBD1 (6 bases). The CDR3 is 14 residues long. Germline CDR1 and CDR2: SGHAT and FQDESV (reference sequence). Trimming removed 8 bases at V and 3 bases at J, with 16 bases between. CDR3 nucleotides: TGTGCCAGCTGTGCAGGGGTTCGGGACACTGAAGCTTTCTTT. Translation: CASCAGVRDTEAFF. Based on the CDR3 plus reference TRBV11-1 and TRBJ1-1, the full variable domain is EAEVAQSPRYKITEKSQAVAFWCDPISGHATLYWYRQILGQGPELLVQFQDESVVDDSQLPKDRFSAERLKGVDSTLKIQPAELGDSAMYLCASCAGVRDTEAFFGQGTRLTVV.